This TCR beta chain was found in a study of Graves' ophthalmopathy and Graves' hyperthyroidism. Findings and caveats of the study: The model flagged ophthalmopathy progression at 65% to 71% sensitivity and under 75% specificity.

The authors amplified TCR beta CDR3 regions from RNA transcripts. RT-PCR was first run with HTBI primers, then multiplex PCR in a second round. In TCRdb, the multiplex PCR reads were re-called with MiXCR into one record per CDR3 protein. Of 500,000 to 700,000 distinct CDR3 sequences in the sample, just under 40% are singletons; the top ten hold 3.5% to 5%. CDR3 length equals 13 residues. CDR1 is MGHDK, CDR2 SYGVNS, per germline. Trimming removed 4 bases from V and 3 bases from J, with 6 bases in between. As for this clonotype: Its target is not known. This clone may be a read error of a much larger clone one base away.

The sequenced material came from peripheral blood or thyroid tissue (not recorded which). The rearrangement links TRBV25-1 to TRBJ2-2, with no clear D. This clonotype originated in an adult man with Graves' hyperthyroidism. The CDR3 DNA reads as TGTGCCAGCAGTGGGCAGGACACCGGGGAGCTGTTTTTT. Protein product: CASSGQDTGELFF.